The clone carrying this TCR beta chain was detected ten times or more. This entry belongs to a study of early T cells in non-severe SARS-CoV-2 infection. Study-wide background: Chains stayed unpaired after sequencing of bulk RNA from unsorted whole blood.

One entry per CDR3 protein, called by TCRdb with MiXCR from the 5' RACE reads. Counted here are about 64,000 distinct CDR3 sequences, 20% to 25% occurring once; the ten biggest clones make up 16%. V lost 5 bases to trimming and J lost 5 bases, with 18 bases between them. Looked up from germline, CDR1 is GTSNPN and CDR2 is SVGIG (reference sequence). This CDR3 spans 14 amino acids. The rearrangement uses TRBV30 and TRBJ1-2; a weak D match, TRBD1 (6 bases). This sample comprised whole blood, obtained at baseline. This TCR was sampled from an adult who was a healthcare worker with PCR-confirmed SARS-CoV-2 infection or an uninfected control (not recorded which). The CDR3 nucleotides read TGTGCCTGGGCGATAGGACAGAATGGATATGGCTACACCTTC. This sequence encodes CAWAIGQNGYGYTF.